This TCR beta chain comes out of a study of blood T cell repertoires in COVID-19. Sequencing was performed with immunoSEQ multiplex PCR; in TCRdb, only in-frame clones are kept and a portion is missing. The data hold approximately 210,000 clones, with roughly 80% observed a single time. The germline CDR1 and CDR2 sequences are MNHEY and SVGAGI. J was trimmed by 5 bases and V by 0 bases; bases with no gene match: 6. The CDR3 length is 15 residues. The rearrangement links TRBV6-5 to TRBJ1-1, with TRBD1 matching over 7 bases. The sequencing input was peripheral blood. The TCR sequence derives from a man aged 55 to 69 with COVID-19, enrolled during active disease. Written as DNA, the CDR3 is TGTGCCAGCAGTTACTCTAAGACAGGGTCGACTGAAGCTTTCTTT. Its protein is CASSYSKTGSTEAFF.